Reported below is one TCR beta chain. In the original analysis: Estimates of nucleated cell counts were drawn from the amplification of reference gene primers. The assay was immunoSEQ multiplex PCR, and TCRdb's table has in-frame clones only and misses some. That table furnishes V, J and clone size, whereas the DNA furnished D and trimming. Among about 490,000 clones listed, roughly 85% were seen once. This sample is drawn from a study of blood T cell repertoires in COVID-19. In the study overall: Collection of acute and convalescent COVID-19 samples took place in the United States, Italy and Spain. In each case, the material was cDNA or gDNA derived from T cells, B-cell-depleted T cells, or PBMCs.

The TCR originated in a human donor in a cohort sampled during active COVID-19. The source material was peripheral blood.

The CDR3 sequence: CASSVFGSNQPQHF. CDR3 nucleotides: TGTGCCAGCAGTGTCTTCGGTAGCAATCAGCCCCAGCATTTT. V gene TRBV2 combines with J gene TRBJ1-5; D is undetermined. V lost 4 bases to trimming and J lost 0 bases, with 7 bases between them. CDR1 is SNHLY and CDR2 is FYNNEI in the germline V gene. The CDR3 is made up of 14 amino acids. The entire variable domain, with the rest obtained from reference TRBV2 and TRBJ1-5, is as follows: EPEVTQTPSHQVTQMGQEVILRCVPISNHLYFYWYRQILGQKVEFLVSFYNNEISEKSEIFDDQFSVERPDGSNFTLKIRSTKLEDSAMYFCASSVFGSNQPQHFGDGTRLSIL.